This TCR beta chain was identified during a study of T cells in Graves' hyperthyroidism and ophthalmopathy. Authors of the study amplified TCR beta CDR3 regions from RNA transcripts. The HTBI primer set was used in a first-round RT-PCR of the TCR CDR3. TCRdb re-analysed the multiplex PCR reads in MiXCR, keeping a single row per CDR3 protein. Of 450,000 to 650,000 distinct CDR3 sequences listed, roughly 15% are singletons. This clonotype was observed many times. Its antigen remains unknown. General study findings and limits: Blood samples included most of the expanded thyroid clonotypes exceeding 0.001.

A patient was excluded if there was uncontrolled infection, other autoimmune disease, pregnancy or lactation. Diagnoses were made from clinical symptoms, serum measures (thyroxine and TRAb), thyroid ultrasound and orbital computed tomography. Extraction of PBMCs used roughly 9.6 ml of fresh peripheral blood. The sequence was collected from a young woman with Graves' ophthalmopathy. The specimen was blood.

The CDR3 coding sequence is TGCAGTGCTAGAGGACTAGCGGGAGAGGTGGGGGCAGATACGCAGTATTTT. This translates into CSARGLAGEVGADTQYF. V and J are TRBV20-1 and TRBJ2-3; TRBD2 matches 12 bases. Germline lookup yields CDR1 DFQATT and CDR2 SNEGSKA (reference sequence). The ends lost 1 base at V and 4 bases at J; junction bases unmatched: 9. The CDR3 runs to 17 residues.